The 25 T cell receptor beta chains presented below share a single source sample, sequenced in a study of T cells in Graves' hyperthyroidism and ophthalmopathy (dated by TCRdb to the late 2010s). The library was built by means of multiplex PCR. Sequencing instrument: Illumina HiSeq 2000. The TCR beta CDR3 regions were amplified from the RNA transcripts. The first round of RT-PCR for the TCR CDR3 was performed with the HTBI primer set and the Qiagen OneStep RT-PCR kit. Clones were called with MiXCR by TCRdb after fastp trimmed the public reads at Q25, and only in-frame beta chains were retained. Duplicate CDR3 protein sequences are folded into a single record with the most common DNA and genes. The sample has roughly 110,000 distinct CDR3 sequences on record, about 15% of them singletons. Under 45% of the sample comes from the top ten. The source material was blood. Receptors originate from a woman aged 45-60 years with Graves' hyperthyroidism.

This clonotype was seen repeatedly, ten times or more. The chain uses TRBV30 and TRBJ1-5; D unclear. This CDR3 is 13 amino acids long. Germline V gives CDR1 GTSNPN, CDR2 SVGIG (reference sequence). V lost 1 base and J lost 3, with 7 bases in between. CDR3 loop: CAWSGGNNQPQHF. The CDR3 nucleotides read TGTGCCTGGAGTGGAGGGAACAATCAGCCCCAGCATTTT.

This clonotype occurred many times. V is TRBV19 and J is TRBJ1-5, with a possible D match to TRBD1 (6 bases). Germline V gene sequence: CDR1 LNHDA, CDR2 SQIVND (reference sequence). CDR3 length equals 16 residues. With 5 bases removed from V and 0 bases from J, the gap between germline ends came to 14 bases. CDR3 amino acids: CASSPRTVYSNQPQHF. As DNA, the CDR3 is TGTGCCAGTAGTCCCCGGACAGTCTATAGCAATCAGCCCCAGCATTTT.

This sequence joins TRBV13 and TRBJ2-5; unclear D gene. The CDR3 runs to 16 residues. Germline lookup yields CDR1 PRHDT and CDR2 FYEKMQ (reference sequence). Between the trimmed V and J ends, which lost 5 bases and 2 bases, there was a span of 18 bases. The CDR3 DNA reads TGTGCCAGCAGCCCCACGACATGGGTACGACAAGAGACCCAGTACTTC. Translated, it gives CASSPTTWVRQETQYF.

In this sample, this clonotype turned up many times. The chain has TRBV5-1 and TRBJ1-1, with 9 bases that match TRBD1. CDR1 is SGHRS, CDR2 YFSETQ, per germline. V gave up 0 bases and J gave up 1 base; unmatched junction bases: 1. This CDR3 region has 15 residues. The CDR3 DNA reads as TGCGCCAGCAGCTTGGTGACAGGGGGGAACACTGAAGCTTTCTTT. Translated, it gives CASSLVTGGNTEAFF.

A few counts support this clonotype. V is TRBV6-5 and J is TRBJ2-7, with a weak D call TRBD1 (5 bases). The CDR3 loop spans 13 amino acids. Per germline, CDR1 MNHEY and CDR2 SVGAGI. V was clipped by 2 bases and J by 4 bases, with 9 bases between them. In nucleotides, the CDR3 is TGTGCCAGCAGTTACGGTACAGGTTACGAGCAGTACGTC. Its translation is CASSYGTGYEQYV.

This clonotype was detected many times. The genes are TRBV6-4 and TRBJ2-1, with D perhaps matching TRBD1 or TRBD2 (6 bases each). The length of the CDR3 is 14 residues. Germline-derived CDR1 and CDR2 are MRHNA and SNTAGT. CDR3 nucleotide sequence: TGTGCGACGTTGTGGGGGGCGGAAGGGAATGAGCAGTTCTTC. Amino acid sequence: CATLWGAEGNEQFF.

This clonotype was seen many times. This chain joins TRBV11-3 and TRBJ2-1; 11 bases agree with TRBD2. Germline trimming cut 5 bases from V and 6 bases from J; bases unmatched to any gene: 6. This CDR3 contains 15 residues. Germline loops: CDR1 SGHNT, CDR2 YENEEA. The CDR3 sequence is CASSPSGLAGNEQFF. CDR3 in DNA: TGTGCCAGCAGCCCCAGTGGACTAGCGGGCAATGAGCAGTTCTTC.

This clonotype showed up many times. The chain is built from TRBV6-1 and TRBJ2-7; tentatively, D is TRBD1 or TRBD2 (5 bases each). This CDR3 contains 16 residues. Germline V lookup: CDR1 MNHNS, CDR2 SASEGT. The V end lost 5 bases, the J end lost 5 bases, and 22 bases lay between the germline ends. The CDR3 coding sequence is TGTGCCAGCAGTCCCCCGGGGCGTAATCTTTGGGACGAGCAGTACGTC. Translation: CASSPPGRNLWDEQYV.

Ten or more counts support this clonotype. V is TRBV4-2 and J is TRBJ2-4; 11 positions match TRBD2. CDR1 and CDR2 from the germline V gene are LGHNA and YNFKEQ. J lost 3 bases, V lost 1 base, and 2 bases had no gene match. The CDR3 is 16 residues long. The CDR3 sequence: CASSQAGTSGKNIQYF. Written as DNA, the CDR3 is TGTGCCAGCAGCCAAGCCGGGACTAGCGGCAAAAACATTCAGTACTTC.

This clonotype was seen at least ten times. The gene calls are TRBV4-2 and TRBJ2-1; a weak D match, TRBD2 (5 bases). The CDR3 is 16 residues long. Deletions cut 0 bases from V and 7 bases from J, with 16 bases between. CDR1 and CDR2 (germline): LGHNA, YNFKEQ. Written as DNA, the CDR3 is TGTGCCAGCAGCCAAGATCTTGCTAGCCGGCGGAATGAGCAGTTCTTC. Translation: CASSQDLASRRNEQFF.

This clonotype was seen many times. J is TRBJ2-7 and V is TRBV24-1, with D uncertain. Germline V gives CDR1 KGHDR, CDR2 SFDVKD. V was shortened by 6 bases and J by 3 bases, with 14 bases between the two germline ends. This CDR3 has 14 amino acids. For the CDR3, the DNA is TGTGCCACCAGTTCCCCCAGCTCCAACTACGAGCAGTACTTC. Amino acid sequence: CATSSPSSNYEQYF.

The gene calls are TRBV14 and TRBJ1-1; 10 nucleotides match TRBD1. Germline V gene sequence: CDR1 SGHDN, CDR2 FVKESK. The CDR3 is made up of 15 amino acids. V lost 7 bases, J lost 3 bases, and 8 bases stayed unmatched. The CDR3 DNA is TGTGCCAGCATAGGGACAGGGGAGGTCGACACTGAAGCTTTCTTT. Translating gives CASIGTGEVDTEAFF.

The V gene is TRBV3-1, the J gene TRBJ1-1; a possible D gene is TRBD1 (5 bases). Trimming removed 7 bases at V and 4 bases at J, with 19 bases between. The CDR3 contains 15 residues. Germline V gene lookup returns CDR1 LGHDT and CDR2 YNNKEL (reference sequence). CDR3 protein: CASTLEWGGVTEAFF. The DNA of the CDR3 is TGTGCCAGCACCCTAGAGTGGGGGGGAGTCACTGAAGCTTTCTTT.

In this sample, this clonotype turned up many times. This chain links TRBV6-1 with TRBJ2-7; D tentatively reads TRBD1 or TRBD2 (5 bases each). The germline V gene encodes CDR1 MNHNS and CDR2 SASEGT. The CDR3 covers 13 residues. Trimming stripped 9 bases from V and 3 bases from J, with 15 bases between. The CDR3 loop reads CASRGSEGYEQYF. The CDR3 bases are TGTGCCAGTAGGGGCTCCGAGGGCTACGAGCAGTACTTC.

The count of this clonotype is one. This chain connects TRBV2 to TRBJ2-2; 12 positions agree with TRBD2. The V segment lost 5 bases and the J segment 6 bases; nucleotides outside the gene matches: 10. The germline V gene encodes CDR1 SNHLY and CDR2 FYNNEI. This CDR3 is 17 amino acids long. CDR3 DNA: TGTGCCAGCAGTCCGACTAGCGGGAGTCCCCGGGCCGGGGAGCTGTTTTTT. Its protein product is CASSPTSGSPRAGELFF.

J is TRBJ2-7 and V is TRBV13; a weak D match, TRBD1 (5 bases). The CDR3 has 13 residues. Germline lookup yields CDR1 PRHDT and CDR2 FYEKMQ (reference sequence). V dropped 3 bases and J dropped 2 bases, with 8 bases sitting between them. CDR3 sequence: CASSFSGTYEQYF. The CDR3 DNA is TGTGCCAGCAGCTTTTCAGGGACCTACGAGCAGTACTTC.

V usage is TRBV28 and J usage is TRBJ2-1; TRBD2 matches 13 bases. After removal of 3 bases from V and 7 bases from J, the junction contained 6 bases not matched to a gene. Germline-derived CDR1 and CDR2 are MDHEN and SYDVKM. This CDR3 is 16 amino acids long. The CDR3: CASSFRTSGSLNEQFF. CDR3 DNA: TGTGCCAGCAGTTTCCGGACTAGCGGGAGTCTAAATGAGCAGTTCTTC.

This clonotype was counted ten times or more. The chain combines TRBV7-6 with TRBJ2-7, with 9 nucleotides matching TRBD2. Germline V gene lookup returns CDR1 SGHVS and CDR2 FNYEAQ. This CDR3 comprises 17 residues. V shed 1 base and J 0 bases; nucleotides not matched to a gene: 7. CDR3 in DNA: TGTGCCAGCAGCTTAGAACCTAGCGGGACCTACTCCTACGAGCAGTACTTC. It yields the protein CASSLEPSGTYSYEQYF.

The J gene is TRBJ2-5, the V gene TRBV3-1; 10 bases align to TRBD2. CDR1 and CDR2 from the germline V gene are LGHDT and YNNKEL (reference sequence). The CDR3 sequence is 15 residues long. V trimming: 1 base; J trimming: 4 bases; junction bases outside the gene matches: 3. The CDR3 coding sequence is TGTGCCAGCAGCCAAGCTAGCGGGAGTGGAGAGACCCAGTACTTC. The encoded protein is CASSQASGSGETQYF.

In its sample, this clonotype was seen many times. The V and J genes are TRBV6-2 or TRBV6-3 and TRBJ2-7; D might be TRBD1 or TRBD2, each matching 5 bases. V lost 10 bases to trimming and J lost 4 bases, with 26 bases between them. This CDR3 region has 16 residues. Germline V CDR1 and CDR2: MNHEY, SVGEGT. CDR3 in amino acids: CATQGRDLTEYYEQYV. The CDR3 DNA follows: TGTGCCACCCAAGGAAGGGACCTTACCGAGTATTACGAGCAGTACGTC.

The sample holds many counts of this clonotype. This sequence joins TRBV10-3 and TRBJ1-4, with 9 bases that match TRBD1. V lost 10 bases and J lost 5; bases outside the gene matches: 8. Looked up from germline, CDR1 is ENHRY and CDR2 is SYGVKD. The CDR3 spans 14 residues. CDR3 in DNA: TGTGCCACAAAACAGGGGGCTTGGAATGAAAAACTGTTTTTT. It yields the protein CATKQGAWNEKLFF.

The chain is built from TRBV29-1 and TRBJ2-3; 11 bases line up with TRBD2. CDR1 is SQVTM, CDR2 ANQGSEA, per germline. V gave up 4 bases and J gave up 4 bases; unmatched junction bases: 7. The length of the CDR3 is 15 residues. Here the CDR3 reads CSVVGSGGAPDTQYF. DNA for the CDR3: TGCAGCGTTGTAGGTAGCGGGGGGGCTCCAGATACGCAGTATTTT.

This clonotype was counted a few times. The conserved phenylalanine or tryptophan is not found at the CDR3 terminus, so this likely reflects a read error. In nucleotides, the CDR3 is TGTGCCACCAGCATGACTAGCGGGATTCAGTACGTC. Protein sequence: CATSMTSGIQYV. The rearrangement joins TRBV15 to TRBJ2-5, with 11 bases aligning to TRBD2. The CDR3 runs to 12 residues. Looked up from germline, CDR1 is LNHNV and CDR2 is YYDKDF (reference sequence). V dropped 4 bases and J dropped 11; count of bases not matched to a gene: 3.

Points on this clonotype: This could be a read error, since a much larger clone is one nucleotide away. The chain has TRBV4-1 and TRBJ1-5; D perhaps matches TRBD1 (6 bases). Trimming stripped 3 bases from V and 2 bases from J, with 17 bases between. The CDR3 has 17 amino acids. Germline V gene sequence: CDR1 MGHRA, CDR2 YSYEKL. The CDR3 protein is CASSHPGTRYGNQPQHF. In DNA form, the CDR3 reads TGCGCCAGCAGCCACCCCGGGACACGATATGGCAATCAGCCCCAGCATTTT.

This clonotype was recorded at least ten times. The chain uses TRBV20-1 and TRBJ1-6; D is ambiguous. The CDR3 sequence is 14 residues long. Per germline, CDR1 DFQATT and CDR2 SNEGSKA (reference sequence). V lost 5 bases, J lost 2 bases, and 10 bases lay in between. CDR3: CSAPPRAYNSPLHF. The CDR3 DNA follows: TGCAGTGCTCCCCCTCGCGCCTATAATTCACCCCTCCACTTT.